This T cell receptor (beta chain) was obtained from a study of radiotherapy plus CTLA-4 blockade in lung cancer. Here immunoSEQ multiplex PCR was the method, and the copy in TCRdb shows in-frame clones only, minus some. The data show tens of thousands of clones, 83% seen once. The CDR3 sequence is 15 residues long. Germline V lookup: CDR1 MDHEN, CDR2 SYDVKM. The source is a human donor with non-small cell lung cancer who had stable disease on radiotherapy plus ipilimumab. The sequencing used peripheral blood, collected from a patient treated with radiotherapy plus ipilimumab. This chain connects TRBV28 to TRBJ2-5; 10 bases agree with TRBD2. The DNA end is more similar to TRBJ2-7, so the J call may be wrong. The CDR3 nucleotides read TGTGCCAGCAGCGCGGTCGGACTAGCGGCCTACGAGCAGTACTTC. Its protein product is CASSAVGLAAYEQYF.